This T cell receptor (beta chain) was retrieved from a study of spatial heterogeneity in lung cancer. This clonotype was counted between two and nine times. Germline V gene data show CDR1 as LNHDA and CDR2 as SQIVND (reference sequence). The J segment lost 6 bases and the V segment lost 3 bases, leaving 7 bases of the junction unmatched. The CDR3 loop spans 14 amino acids. The time point was: blood at routine non-recurrence follow-up after resection. Via MiXCR, TCRdb re-called the 5' RACE reads, giving one row per CDR3 protein. The table shows 39,000 or so distinct CDR3 sequences, with 8% to 11% occurring only once.

This sample comprised PBMCs, obtained at follow-up. The rearrangement uses TRBV19 and TRBJ1-2, with 7 bases that match TRBD1. The source is a female donor with early-stage non-small cell lung cancer. In DNA form, the CDR3 reads TGTGCCAGTAGTATTAAGGAGACAGGGCATGGCTACACCTTC. Translating it yields CASSIKETGHGYTF.